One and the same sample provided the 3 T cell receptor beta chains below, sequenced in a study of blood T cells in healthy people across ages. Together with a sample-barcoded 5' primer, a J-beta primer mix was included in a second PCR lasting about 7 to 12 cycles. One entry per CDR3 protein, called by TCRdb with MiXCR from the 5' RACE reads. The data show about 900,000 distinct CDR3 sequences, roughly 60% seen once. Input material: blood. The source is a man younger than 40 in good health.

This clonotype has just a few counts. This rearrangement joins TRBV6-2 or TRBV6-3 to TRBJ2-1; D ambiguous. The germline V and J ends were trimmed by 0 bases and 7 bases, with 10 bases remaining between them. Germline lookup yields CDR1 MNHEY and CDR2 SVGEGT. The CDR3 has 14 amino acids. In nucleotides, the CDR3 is TGTGCCAGCAGTTACTCGTTTCGAGCTAATGAGCAGTTCTTC. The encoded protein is CASSYSFRANEQFF.

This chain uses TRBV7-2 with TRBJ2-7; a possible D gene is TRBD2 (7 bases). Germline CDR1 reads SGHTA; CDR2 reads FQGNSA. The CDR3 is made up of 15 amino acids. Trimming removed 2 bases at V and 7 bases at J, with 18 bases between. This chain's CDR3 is CASSLSGDVAGEQYF. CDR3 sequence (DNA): TGTGCCAGCAGCTTATCAGGGGACGTAGCGGGTGAGCAGTACTTC.

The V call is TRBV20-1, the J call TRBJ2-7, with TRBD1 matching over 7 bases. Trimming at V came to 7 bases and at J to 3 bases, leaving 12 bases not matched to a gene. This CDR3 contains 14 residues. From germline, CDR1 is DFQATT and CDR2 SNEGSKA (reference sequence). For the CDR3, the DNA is TGCAGTGTTCCCCGGGACAGACTTTTCTACGAGCAGTACTTC. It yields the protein CSVPRDRLFYEQYF.